A selection of T cell receptor beta chains follows, all from one sample in a study of CD8 T cells in Susac syndrome. In TCRdb, the immunoSEQ multiplex PCR reads were re-called with MiXCR into one record per CDR3 protein. The repertoire holds 200,000 to 300,000 distinct CDR3 sequences, with less than 96% as singletons. The sequenced sample was CD4+ T cells from PBMCs. These TCRs come from a human donor with Susac syndrome. Each CDR3 is given with its conserved first and last residue. Each record gives: V gene, D gene, J gene, CDR3 protein, CDR3 DNA. D genes are given only for firm matches.

TRBV12-3/TRBV12-4	TRBD2	TRBJ2-1	CASTRAGVGNEQFF	TGTGCCAGCACTCGAGCGGGAGTTGGCAATGAGCAGTTCTTC
TRBV5-4	TRBD2	TRBJ2-1	CASSSGTSGSGQFF	TGTGCCAGCAGTTCTGGGACTAGCGGGAGTGGGCAGTTCTTC
TRBV30	TRBD1	TRBJ2-5	CAFNDRVSRVGETQYF	TGTGCCTTTAATGACAGGGTATCGCGGGTGGGAGAGACCCAGTACTTC
TRBV7-3	TRBD2	TRBJ2-2	CASSSTGGTGELFF	TGTGCCAGCAGCTCCACGGGGGGCACCGGGGAGCTGTTTTTT
TRBV20-1	.	TRBJ1-2	CSASATRGNYGYTF	TGCAGTGCTAGCGCGACCAGGGGTAACTATGGCTACACCTTC
TRBV18	.	TRBJ1-1	CASSPVRGTEAFF	TGTGCCAGCTCACCAGTACGGGGCACTGAAGCTTTCTTT
TRBV29-1	.	TRBJ2-3	CSVEVGGPRDTQYF	TGCAGCGTTGAAGTTGGGGGCCCCCGAGATACGCAGTATTTT
TRBV9	.	TRBJ1-1	CASSVGDREAEAFF	TGTGCCAGCAGCGTAGGAGATCGGGAAGCTGAAGCTTTCTTT
TRBV15	TRBD2	TRBJ2-4	CATSSTPLAGERAKNIQYF	TGTGCCACCAGCAGCACCCCTCTAGCGGGAGAGCGTGCCAAAAACATTCAGTACTTC
TRBV7-9	.	TRBJ2-6	CASSSRGGSGANVLTF	TGTGCCAGCAGCTCCCGAGGGGGGTCTGGGGCCAACGTCCTGACTTTC